These 18 T cell receptor beta chains came from one sample sequenced in a study of post-analysis software for immune sequencing data. Unique molecular identifiers tagged the TCR beta cDNA libraries. TCRdb reprocessed the PCR reads via MiXCR and lists one record per CDR3 protein. The sample consists of roughly 870,000 distinct CDR3 sequences, around 53% of them appearing once. Study results and caveats: Comparison of patients with controls showed roughly five TRBV segments more frequent in patients, TRBV5-6, TRBV5-1 and TRBV20-1 among them.

Their target antigens are unknown. The sample comprised blood. Receptors were obtained from a girl between 5 and 17 years old with multiple sclerosis.

This clonotype showed up just a few times. V usage is TRBV18 and J usage is TRBJ2-4, with 7 bases lining up with TRBD1. The CDR3 sequence is 14 residues long. Germline trimming cut 2 bases from V and 13 bases from J; bases unmatched to any gene: 11. The germline V gene encodes CDR1 KGHSH and CDR2 LQKENI. The DNA for the CDR3 is TGTGCCAGCTCACCAGCGACAGGGACACCTAAGCAGTACTTC. As protein: CASSPATGTPKQYF. The full variable domain, with the rest looked up from reference TRBV18 and TRBJ2-4, is NAGVMQNPRHLVRRRGQEARLRCSPMKGHSHVYWYRQLPEEGLKFMVYLQKENIIDESGMPKERFSAEFPKEGPSILRIQQVVRGDSAAYFCASSPATGTPKQYFGAGTRLSVL.

The V call is TRBV10-3, the J call TRBJ1-5; D might be TRBD1 (5 bases). With 0 bases removed from V and 1 base from J, the gap between germline ends came to 16 bases. Germline CDR1 and CDR2: ENHRY and SYGVKD. The CDR3 has 18 residues. Written as DNA, the CDR3 is TGTGCCATCAGTGAGTCACCCTTCCAGACAGCGAGCAATCAGCCCCAGCATTTT. The encoded protein is CAISESPFQTASNQPQHF.

The chain carries TRBV30 and TRBJ2-7; 7 bases line up with TRBD2. The CDR3 contains 13 residues. The germline V gene has CDR1 GTSNPN and CDR2 SVGIG (reference sequence). Trimming at V came to 7 bases and at J to 0 bases, leaving 6 bases not matched to a gene. DNA for the CDR3: TGTGCCTTGATTAGCGGGTACTCCTACGAGCAGTACTTC. It encodes CALISGYSYEQYF.

V gene TRBV27 combines with J gene TRBJ2-7; 9 bases align to TRBD2. Trimming took 6 bases from V and 3 from J; bases not matched to a gene: 3. The CDR3 is 13 amino acids. Germline lookup yields CDR1 MNHEY and CDR2 SMNVEV (reference sequence). In nucleotides, the CDR3 is TGTGCCAGCAGCAGGACTAGCGACTACGAGCAGTACTTC. Translation: CASSRTSDYEQYF.

To note about this clonotype: Germline is not matched at one junction end, which may reflect a read error. J is TRBJ2-7 and V is TRBV27, with 10 bases fitting TRBD2. From germline, CDR1 is MNHEY and CDR2 SMNVEV (reference sequence). The CDR3 length is 15 residues. The CDR3 DNA reads TGTGCTAGCAGTTTCGAGCGGGAGGGACCCTACGAGCAGTACTTC. Protein sequence: CASSFEREGPYEQYF.

The chain has TRBV2 and TRBJ2-2; 15 bases match TRBD2. The V segment lost 5 bases and the J segment 0 bases; nucleotides outside the gene matches: 10. CDR3 size: 20 residues. The germline V gene encodes CDR1 SNHLY and CDR2 FYNNEI. CDR3 loop: CASSPGLAGGGVTNTGELFF. Written as DNA, the CDR3 is TGTGCCAGCAGTCCGGGACTAGCGGGAGGAGGGGTTACGAACACCGGGGAGCTGTTTTTT.

The chain carries TRBV29-1 and TRBJ1-2, with 11 bases identical to TRBD1. V was pared by 4 bases and J by 10 bases, with 2 bases of the junction left unmatched. From germline, CDR1 is SQVTM and CDR2 ANQGSEA. This CDR3 comprises 11 residues. CDR3 loop: CSVVGQGDYTF. In DNA, the CDR3 is TGCAGCGTTGTGGGACAGGGGGACTACACCTTC.

The J gene is TRBJ2-7, the V gene TRBV15; D call uncertain. The V end was cut by 3 bases, the J end by 2 bases, with 11 bases between. Per the germline V gene, CDR1 is LNHNV and CDR2 is YYDKDF (reference sequence). CDR3 length: 14 amino acids. CDR3 loop: CATSRDLEAYEQYF. In DNA, the CDR3 is TGTGCCACCAGCAGGGACCTTGAGGCCTACGAGCAGTACTTC.

The J gene is TRBJ2-4, the V gene TRBV25-1; D not certain. The J call may be in error: the DNA end matches TRBJ2-7 better. This CDR3 is built from 16 residues. The germline gives CDR1 MGHDK, CDR2 SYGVNS. The CDR3 loop reads CASSVASGVSPYEQYF. CDR3 DNA: TGTGCCAGCAGTGTAGCTTCTGGGGTCTCTCCCTACGAGCAGTACTTC.

The CDR3, as DNA: TGCGCCAGCAGCTTGGGGGACAACTACAATGAGCAGTTCTTC. This sequence encodes CASSLGDNYNEQFF. The rearrangement uses TRBV5-1 and TRBJ2-1, with a tentative D call TRBD1 (6 bases). This CDR3 region has 14 residues. Looked up from germline, CDR1 is SGHRS and CDR2 is YFSETQ. Trimming removed 0 bases at V and 3 bases at J, with 7 bases between.

Regarding this clonotype: A read error may account for a junction end that differs from germline. This sequence joins TRBV27 and TRBJ2-7; 9 bases map to TRBD2. From germline, CDR1 is MNHEY and CDR2 SMNVEV (reference sequence). This CDR3 has 12 amino acids. The CDR3 DNA follows: TGTGCCAGCAGCCAAGCGGGGGGCGAGCGGTACTTC. It is translated as CASSQAGGERYF.

J is TRBJ1-2 and V is TRBV11-2, with D unresolved. CDR3 length: 15 amino acids. With 0 bases removed from V and 5 bases from J, the gap between germline ends came to 13 bases. CDR1 is SGHAT and CDR2 is FQNNGV in the germline V gene. The CDR3 is CASSLEVGANYGYTF. The CDR3 DNA is TGTGCCAGCAGCTTAGAGGTGGGAGCCAATTATGGCTACACCTTC.

The chain has TRBV4-1 and TRBJ2-5; TRBD2 matches 7 bases. Germline values: CDR1 MGHRA, CDR2 YSYEKL. This CDR3 has 16 residues. J was trimmed by 1 base and V by 4 bases; bases with no gene match: 9. CDR3 nucleotide sequence: TGCGCCAGCAGCCCCCTTCTGTGGGGGGGCCAAGAGACCCAGTACTTC. Protein: CASSPLLWGGQETQYF.

The chain has TRBV5-1 and TRBJ1-5; no firm D call. This CDR3 contains 15 residues. Trimming took off 5 bases at V and 5 bases at J, with 17 bases between the two ends. Germline loops: CDR1 SGHRS, CDR2 YFSETQ. CDR3 sequence (DNA): TGCGCCAGCAGAATTGGGTTCCGGGAAGATCAGCCCCAGCATTTT. Translated, it gives CASRIGFREDQPQHF.

The genes are TRBV20-1 and TRBJ2-1; 7 nucleotides line up with TRBD1. The trim removed 3 bases at V and 2 bases at J, leaving 7 bases unmatched. Germline lookup yields CDR1 DFQATT and CDR2 SNEGSKA (reference sequence). CDR3 length equals 15 residues. The CDR3 sequence is CSARKQGPTYNEQFF. DNA of the CDR3: TGCAGTGCTAGGAAACAGGGGCCCACCTACAATGAGCAGTTCTTC.

This rearrangement joins TRBV29-1 to TRBJ2-3, with D maybe TRBD2 (5 bases). Trimming took off 5 bases at V and 2 bases at J, with 8 bases between the two ends. The germline CDR1 and CDR2 sequences are SQVTM and ANQGSEA. The CDR3 totals 12 residues. The DNA for the CDR3 is TGCAGCGTTAATGACTACACAGATACGCAGTATTTT. Protein sequence: CSVNDYTDTQYF.

Worth noting for this clonotype: At one end, the junction sequence differs from germline, possibly due to a read error. The rearrangement joins TRBV5-1 to TRBJ2-7, with a tentative D call TRBD2 (5 bases). Germline-derived CDR1 and CDR2 are SGHRS and YFSETQ. The CDR3 contains 13 residues. The chain's CDR3 is CASSSRGGYEQYF. In DNA, the CDR3 is TGTGCCAGCAGCTCCCGGGGTGGCTACGAGCAGTACTTC.

This clonotype was seen a few times. The rearrangement links TRBV12-3 or TRBV12-4 to TRBJ2-4; 8 nucleotides agree with TRBD2. The J call could be wrong; TRBJ2-5 is a better fit for the DNA end. CDR3 length equals 15 residues. CDR3 protein: CASSLSAGGWETQYF. In DNA form, the CDR3 reads TGTGCCAGCAGCCTCTCCGCGGGGGGCTGGGAGACCCAGTACTTC.